These T cell receptor beta chains were read from a single sample in a study of T cell responses to AZD1222 COVID-19 vaccine. The repertoire was sequenced with immunoSEQ multiplex PCR; TCRdb's copy has only in-frame clones and lacks some. The sample consists of about 82,000 clones, roughly 90% of them appearing once. The specimen was peripheral blood, collected 28 days after the second AZD1222 dose. The origin of the receptors is an adult who received the AZD1222 COVID-19 vaccine. CDR3s include the opening cysteine and the closing phenylalanine or tryptophan. D genes are given only for firm matches. Clone size is stated in some rows and not others, as once, few, many or a class when expanded.

v_call: TRBV11-2; d_call: -; j_call: TRBJ1-1; clone_size: -; cdr3_aa: CASSSSEGVITEAFF; cdr3_nt: TGTGCCAGCAGCTCCAGTGAGGGGGTTATCACTGAAGCTTTCTTT
v_call: TRBV7-8; d_call: -; j_call: TRBJ1-4; clone_size: once; cdr3_aa: CASSLMTADNEKLFF; cdr3_nt: TGTGCCAGCAGCTTAATGACGGCTGATAATGAAAAACTGTTTTTT
v_call: TRBV2; d_call: TRBD1; j_call: TRBJ1-2; clone_size: few; cdr3_aa: CASSTRDRGLTDYGYTF; cdr3_nt: TGTGCCAGCAGCACCCGGGACAGGGGGCTTACCGACTATGGCTACACCTTC
v_call: TRBV4-1; d_call: -; j_call: TRBJ2-1; clone_size: -; cdr3_aa: CASSPGGLSRGYNEQFF; cdr3_nt: TGCGCCAGCAGCCCCGGGGGTCTGTCTAGGGGGTACAATGAGCAGTTCTTC
v_call: TRBV19; d_call: -; j_call: TRBJ1-1; clone_size: -; cdr3_aa: CATEQGNTEAFF; cdr3_nt: TGTGCCACCGAGCAGGGGAACACTGAAGCTTTCTTT
v_call: TRBV5-1; d_call: -; j_call: TRBJ1-2; clone_size: -; cdr3_aa: CASSLGAGANYGYTF; cdr3_nt: TGCGCCAGCAGCTTGGGGGCCGGAGCTAACTATGGCTACACCTTC
v_call: TRBV5-1; d_call: -; j_call: TRBJ2-7; clone_size: few; cdr3_aa: CASSFSPPYDEQYF; cdr3_nt: TGCGCCAGCAGCTTTAGTCCTCCCTACGACGAGCAGTACTTC
v_call: TRBV6-5; d_call: TRBD1; j_call: TRBJ1-5; clone_size: -; cdr3_aa: CASWDRYSNQPQHF; cdr3_nt: TGTGCCAGTTGGGACAGGTATAGCAATCAGCCCCAGCATTTT
v_call: TRBV4-3; d_call: -; j_call: TRBJ1-5; clone_size: -; cdr3_aa: CASSPDTAGSNQPQHF; cdr3_nt: TGCGCCAGCAGCCCGGATACAGCAGGAAGCAATCAGCCCCAGCATTTT
v_call: TRBV28; d_call: -; j_call: TRBJ1-4; clone_size: -; cdr3_aa: CASSLIGTPATNEKLFF; cdr3_nt: TGTGCCAGCAGTTTAATAGGGACTCCCGCAACTAATGAAAAACTGTTTTTT
v_call: TRBV6-5; d_call: TRBD1; j_call: TRBJ1-1; clone_size: -; cdr3_aa: CASSYAPGQGGSEAFF; cdr3_nt: TGTGCCAGCAGTTACGCCCCGGGACAGGGAGGTTCCGAGGCTTTCTTT
v_call: TRBV7-2; d_call: TRBD1; j_call: TRBJ2-3; clone_size: -; cdr3_aa: CASSLAVTGTDTQYF; cdr3_nt: TGTGCCAGCAGCTTAGCGGTGACAGGGACAGATACGCAGTATTTT
v_call: TRBV25-1; d_call: -; j_call: TRBJ1-3; clone_size: -; cdr3_aa: CASGSGGGSSGNTIYF; cdr3_nt: TGTGCCAGCGGATCCGGGGGAGGGAGCTCTGGAAACACCATATATTTT
v_call: TRBV30; d_call: TRBD1; j_call: TRBJ1-5; clone_size: -; cdr3_aa: CAWSKGQGFQPQHF; cdr3_nt: TGTGCCTGGAGCAAAGGACAGGGTTTCCAGCCCCAGCATTTT
v_call: TRBV30; d_call: -; j_call: TRBJ1-3; clone_size: -; cdr3_aa: CAWSVVRPGNTIYF; cdr3_nt: TGTGCCTGGAGTGTAGTACGGCCTGGAAACACCATATATTTT
v_call: TRBV18; d_call: -; j_call: TRBJ1-2; clone_size: -; cdr3_aa: CASSLPGLTKGGNYGYTF; cdr3_nt: TGTGCCAGCTCACTACCGGGACTCACCAAGGGGGGTAACTATGGCTACACCTTC
v_call: TRBV7-9; d_call: -; j_call: TRBJ1-1; clone_size: few; cdr3_aa: CASSIGTADLGAFF; cdr3_nt: TGTGCCAGCAGCATTGGGACGGCGGACCTGGGAGCTTTCTTT
v_call: TRBV19; d_call: TRBD1; j_call: TRBJ1-5; clone_size: -; cdr3_aa: CASSDRGNQPQHF; cdr3_nt: TGTGCCAGTAGCGACAGGGGGAATCAGCCCCAGCATTTT
v_call: TRBV7-3; d_call: TRBD1; j_call: TRBJ1-2; clone_size: -; cdr3_aa: CASSRDSNYGYTF; cdr3_nt: TGTGCCAGCAGCCGGGACAGCAACTATGGCTACACCTTC
v_call: TRBV12-3/TRBV12-4; d_call: TRBD1; j_call: TRBJ1-1; clone_size: -; cdr3_aa: CASSPRTGEAFF; cdr3_nt: TGTGCCAGCAGTCCCCGGACAGGGGAGGCTTTCTTT
v_call: TRBV28; d_call: TRBD2; j_call: TRBJ2-4; clone_size: -; cdr3_aa: CASLGAGLAGMVAKNIQYF; cdr3_nt: TGTGCCAGCCTCGGTGCAGGACTAGCGGGGATGGTGGCCAAAAACATTCAGTACTTC
v_call: TRBV5-1; d_call: TRBD1; j_call: TRBJ2-7; clone_size: once; cdr3_aa: CASSPGRTGSYEQYF; cdr3_nt: TGCGCCAGCAGCCCGGGCAGGACAGGTTCCTACGAGCAGTACTTC
v_call: TRBV30; d_call: -; j_call: TRBJ2-1; clone_size: -; cdr3_aa: CAYKTTEGYNEQFF; cdr3_nt: TGTGCCTATAAGACCACCGAAGGTTACAATGAGCAGTTCTTC
v_call: TRBV15; d_call: -; j_call: TRBJ2-7; clone_size: -; cdr3_aa: CATSTSRVYEQYF; cdr3_nt: TGTGCCACCAGCACCAGCAGAGTCTACGAGCAGTACTTC
v_call: TRBV6-1; d_call: -; j_call: TRBJ1-5; clone_size: -; cdr3_aa: CASSELRAGLTNQPQHF; cdr3_nt: TGTGCCAGCAGTGAACTCAGGGCGGGACTCACAAATCAGCCCCAGCATTTT
v_call: TRBV5-4; d_call: -; j_call: TRBJ2-3; clone_size: -; cdr3_aa: CASSLVSASTDTQYF; cdr3_nt: TGTGCCAGCAGCTTGGTTAGCGCATCCACAGATACGCAGTATTTT
v_call: TRBV19; d_call: -; j_call: TRBJ1-5; clone_size: -; cdr3_aa: CASSPRTQPQHF; cdr3_nt: TGTGCCAGTAGTCCCCGTACTCAGCCCCAGCATTTT
v_call: TRBV12-3/TRBV12-4; d_call: -; j_call: TRBJ1-4; clone_size: -; cdr3_aa: CASSLRGGEKLFF; cdr3_nt: TGTGCCAGCAGTTTAAGGGGTGGGGAAAAACTGTTTTTT
v_call: TRBV7-2; d_call: TRBD1; j_call: TRBJ2-7; clone_size: -; cdr3_aa: CASSRGDRDLDEQYF; cdr3_nt: TGTGCCAGCAGCCGTGGGGACAGGGATTTGGACGAGCAGTACTTC
v_call: TRBV16; d_call: -; j_call: TRBJ1-5; clone_size: -; cdr3_aa: CASSQGGDQPQHF; cdr3_nt: TGTGCCAGCAGCCAAGGGGGAGACCAGCCCCAGCATTTT
v_call: TRBV19; d_call: -; j_call: TRBJ1-2; clone_size: once; cdr3_aa: CASSPAQDYGYTF; cdr3_nt: TGTGCCAGTAGCCCAGCGCAGGACTATGGCTACACCTTC
v_call: TRBV7-2; d_call: -; j_call: TRBJ2-7; clone_size: -; cdr3_aa: CASSPRTGFTYEQYF; cdr3_nt: TGTGCCAGCAGCCCCCGGACGGGGTTTACCTACGAGCAGTACTTC
v_call: TRBV7-9; d_call: -; j_call: TRBJ2-2; clone_size: -; cdr3_aa: CASSPSRVNTGELFF; cdr3_nt: TGTGCCAGCAGCCCCTCTAGGGTGAACACCGGGGAGCTGTTTTTT
v_call: TRBV6-4; d_call: TRBD1; j_call: TRBJ2-2; clone_size: -; cdr3_aa: CASRTGTGNTGELFF; cdr3_nt: TGTGCCAGCAGAACCGGGACAGGGAACACCGGGGAGCTGTTTTTT
v_call: TRBV7-3; d_call: -; j_call: TRBJ1-1; clone_size: -; cdr3_aa: CASSPRRDTEAFF; cdr3_nt: TGTGCCAGCAGCCCTAGAAGGGACACTGAAGCTTTCTTT
v_call: TRBV30; d_call: TRBD1; j_call: TRBJ1-2; clone_size: once; cdr3_aa: CAWSATTGVFNLYGYTF; cdr3_nt: TGTGCCTGGAGTGCGACAACAGGGGTTTTTAACCTGTATGGCTACACCTTC
v_call: TRBV6-6; d_call: -; j_call: TRBJ1-3; clone_size: -; cdr3_aa: CASSYIPTGNTIYF; cdr3_nt: TGTGCCAGCAGTTACATTCCGACAGGAAACACCATATATTTT
v_call: TRBV27; d_call: TRBD2; j_call: TRBJ2-5; clone_size: -; cdr3_aa: CASSFSYRSGGVETQYF; cdr3_nt: TGTGCCAGTAGCTTTTCCTACCGGTCCGGGGGGGTAGAGACCCAGTACTTC
v_call: TRBV9; d_call: TRBD2; j_call: TRBJ2-3; clone_size: -; cdr3_aa: CASSPRSGGGHTDTQYF; cdr3_nt: TGTGCCAGCAGCCCCCGTAGCGGGGGGGGACACACAGATACGCAGTATTTT
v_call: TRBV5-1; d_call: TRBD2; j_call: TRBJ2-5; clone_size: -; cdr3_aa: CASSLGLAGPQETQYF; cdr3_nt: TGCGCCAGCAGCTTGGGGCTAGCGGGCCCCCAAGAGACCCAGTACTTC
v_call: TRBV29-1; d_call: -; j_call: TRBJ1-2; clone_size: -; cdr3_aa: CSVAGLYGYTF; cdr3_nt: TGCAGCGTTGCGGGCCTCTATGGCTACACCTTC
v_call: TRBV7-9; d_call: -; j_call: TRBJ1-6; clone_size: -; cdr3_aa: CASSRRGGDSPLHF; cdr3_nt: TGTGCCAGCAGCCGCCGAGGGGGGGATTCACCCCTCCACTTT
v_call: TRBV6-2/TRBV6-3; d_call: -; j_call: TRBJ1-6; clone_size: -; cdr3_aa: CASSYSGTNHSPLHF; cdr3_nt: TGTGCCAGCAGTTACTCGGGGACAAATCACTCACCCCTCCACTTT
v_call: TRBV5-1; d_call: -; j_call: TRBJ1-6; clone_size: -; cdr3_aa: CASSLEGRESSPLHF; cdr3_nt: TGCGCCAGCAGCTTGGAGGGCAGGGAGAGTTCACCCCTCCACTTT
v_call: TRBV5-5; d_call: TRBD1; j_call: TRBJ1-4; clone_size: -; cdr3_aa: CASSLDFSGTGGRNEKLFF; cdr3_nt: TGTGCCAGCAGCTTGGACTTTAGTGGGACAGGCGGTCGGAATGAAAAACTGTTTTTT
v_call: TRBV9; d_call: TRBD1; j_call: TRBJ2-7; clone_size: -; cdr3_aa: CASSLTAGTGLNEQYF; cdr3_nt: TGTGCCAGCAGCCTTACGGCCGGGACAGGGCTGAACGAGCAGTACTTC